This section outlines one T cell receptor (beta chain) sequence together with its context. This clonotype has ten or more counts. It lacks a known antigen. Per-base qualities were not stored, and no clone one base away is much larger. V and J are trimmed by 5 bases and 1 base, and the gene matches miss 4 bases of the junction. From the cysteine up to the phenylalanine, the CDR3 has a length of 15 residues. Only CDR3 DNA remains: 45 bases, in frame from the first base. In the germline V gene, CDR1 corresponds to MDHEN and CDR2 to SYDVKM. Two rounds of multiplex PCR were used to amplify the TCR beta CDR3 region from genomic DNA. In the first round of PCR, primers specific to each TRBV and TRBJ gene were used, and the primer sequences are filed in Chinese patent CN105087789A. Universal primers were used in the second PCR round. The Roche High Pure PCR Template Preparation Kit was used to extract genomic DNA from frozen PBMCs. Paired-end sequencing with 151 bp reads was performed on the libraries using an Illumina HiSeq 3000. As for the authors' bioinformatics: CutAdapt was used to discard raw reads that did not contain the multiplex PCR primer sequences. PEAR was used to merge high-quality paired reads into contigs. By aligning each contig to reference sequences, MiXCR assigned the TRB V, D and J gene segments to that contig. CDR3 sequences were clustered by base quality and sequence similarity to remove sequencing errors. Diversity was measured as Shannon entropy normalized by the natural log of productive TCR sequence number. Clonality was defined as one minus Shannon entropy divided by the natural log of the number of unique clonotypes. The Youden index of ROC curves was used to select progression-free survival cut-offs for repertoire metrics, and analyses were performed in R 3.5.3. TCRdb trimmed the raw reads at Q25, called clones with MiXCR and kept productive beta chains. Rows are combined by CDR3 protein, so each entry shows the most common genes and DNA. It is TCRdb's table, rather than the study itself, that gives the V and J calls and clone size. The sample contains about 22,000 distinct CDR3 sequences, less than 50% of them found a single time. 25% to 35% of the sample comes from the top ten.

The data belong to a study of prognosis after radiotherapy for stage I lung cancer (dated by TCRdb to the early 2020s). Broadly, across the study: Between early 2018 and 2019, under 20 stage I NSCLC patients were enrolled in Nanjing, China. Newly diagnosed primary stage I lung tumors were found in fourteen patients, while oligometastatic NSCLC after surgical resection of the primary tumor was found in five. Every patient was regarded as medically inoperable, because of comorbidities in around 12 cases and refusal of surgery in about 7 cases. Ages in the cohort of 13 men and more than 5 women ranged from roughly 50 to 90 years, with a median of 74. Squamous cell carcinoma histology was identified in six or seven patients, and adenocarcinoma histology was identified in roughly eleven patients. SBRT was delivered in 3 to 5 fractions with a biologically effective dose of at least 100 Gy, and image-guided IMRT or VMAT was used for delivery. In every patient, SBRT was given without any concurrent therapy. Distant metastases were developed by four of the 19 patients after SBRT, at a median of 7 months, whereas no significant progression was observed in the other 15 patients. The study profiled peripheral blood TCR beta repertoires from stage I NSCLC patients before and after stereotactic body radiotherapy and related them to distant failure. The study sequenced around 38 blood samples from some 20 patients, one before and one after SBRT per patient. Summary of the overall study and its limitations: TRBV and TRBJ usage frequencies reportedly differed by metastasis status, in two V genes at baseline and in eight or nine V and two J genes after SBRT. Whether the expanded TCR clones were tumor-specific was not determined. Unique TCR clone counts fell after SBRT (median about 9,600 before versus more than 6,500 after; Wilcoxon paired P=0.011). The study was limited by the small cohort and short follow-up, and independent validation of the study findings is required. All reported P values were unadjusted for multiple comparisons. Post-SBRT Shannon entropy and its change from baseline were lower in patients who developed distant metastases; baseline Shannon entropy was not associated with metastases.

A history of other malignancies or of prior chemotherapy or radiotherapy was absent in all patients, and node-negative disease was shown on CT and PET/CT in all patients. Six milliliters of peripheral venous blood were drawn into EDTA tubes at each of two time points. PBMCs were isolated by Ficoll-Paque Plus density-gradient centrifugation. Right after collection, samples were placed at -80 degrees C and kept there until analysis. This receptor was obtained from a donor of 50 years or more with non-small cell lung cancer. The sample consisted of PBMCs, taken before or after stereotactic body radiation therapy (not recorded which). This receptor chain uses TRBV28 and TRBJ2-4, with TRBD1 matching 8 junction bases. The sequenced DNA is TGTGCCAGCAGTCTGGGACAGGTGGCCAAAAACATTCAGTACTTC. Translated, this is CASSLGQVAKNIQYF. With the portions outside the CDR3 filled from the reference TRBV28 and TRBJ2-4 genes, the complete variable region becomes DVKVTQSSRYLVKRTGEKVFLECVQDMDHENMFWYRQDPGLGLRLIYFSYDVKMKEKGDIPEGYSVSREKKERFSLILESASTNQTSMYLCASSLGQVAKNIQYFGAGTRLSVL.